The T cell receptor beta chain under discussion was sequenced for a study of T cell responses to AZD1222 COVID-19 vaccine. In regard to this clone: Its antigen remains unknown.

Some clones are missing from TCRdb's copy, which holds only in-frame ones; the method was immunoSEQ multiplex PCR. The sample holds more than 110,000 clones, about 90% seen once. Trimming removed 4 bases at V and 4 bases at J, with 15 bases between. CDR1 and CDR2 (germline): SGHRS, YFSETQ. This CDR3 spans 14 amino acids. Study-wide points: Across spike, vaccine-associated CD4 TCRs were found, dominant at 160-218 and 743-854. White British donors predominated, females outnumbered males, and clonal diversity was possibly underestimated. Repertoires were sampled only after the peak T cell response.

The V gene is TRBV5-1, the J gene TRBJ2-7, with D perhaps TRBD1 (5 bases). The sequence derives from an adult in good health. The specimen was peripheral blood, collected on day 0 of AZD1222 vaccination. The CDR3 bases are TGCGCCAGCAGCCCCGATGCCAGGGTTTACGAGCAGTACTTC. Encoded protein: CASSPDARVYEQYF.